These T cell receptor beta chains were read from a single sample in a study of cytomegalovirus exposure and HLA in healthy donors. This table comes from immunoSEQ multiplex PCR, and its TCRdb copy is limited to in-frame clones, with some not included. This table holds some 72,000 clones. Sequenced input: PBMCs. The receptors originated from a man aged 40-55 years in good health and CMV-seronegative. Both conserved end residues are part of each CDR3. Each record gives: V gene, J gene, D gene, CDR3 DNA, CDR3 protein. The D gene is left open where the match is weak.

TRBV7-2	TRBJ2-4	TRBD2	TGTGCCAGCAGTAGCGGGGGGAGATTAGCCAAAAACATTCAGTACTTC	CASSSGGRLAKNIQYF
TRBV5-1	TRBJ2-1	TRBD2	TGCGCCAGCAGCCCCCTAGCGGGAGGGGGCAATGAGCAGTTCTTC	CASSPLAGGGNEQFF
TRBV27	TRBJ1-5	.	TGTGCCAGCAGTTTATCGAGAGGAATTCAGCCCCAGCATTTT	CASSLSRGIQPQHF
TRBV7-9	TRBJ1-2	TRBD1	TGTGCCAGCAGCACCCCAGGGGGGTCCCGGGGGGGATATGGCTACACCTTC	CASSTPGGSRGGYGYTF
TRBV25-1	TRBJ2-2	.	TGTGCCAGCAGTGAATACGGCAGGGCAAACACCGGGGAGCTGTTTTTT	CASSEYGRANTGELFF
TRBV6-5	TRBJ2-7	TRBD1	TGTGCCAGCAGGGGGGGACAGGGAGCCTACGAGCAGTACTTC	CASRGGQGAYEQYF
TRBV6-6	TRBJ2-3	.	TGTGCCAGCAGTTACCCTGAGAGGGAAGGGGATACGCAGTATTTT	CASSYPEREGDTQYF
TRBV30	TRBJ2-7	.	TGTGCCTGGAGTGTACAGGGATATAACGAGCAGTACTTC	CAWSVQGYNEQYF
TRBV28	TRBJ2-7	TRBD2	TGTGCCAGCAGCGCTCCGACTAGCGGTAGCTCCTACGAGCAGTACTTC	CASSAPTSGSSYEQYF
TRBV19	TRBJ2-5	TRBD2	TGTGCCAGTAGTCTGCAAATAACCACGGGACACTTGTCGACTAGCGGGAGGCCCGGGGAGACCCAGTACTTC	CASSLQITTGHLSTSGRPGETQYF
TRBV27	TRBJ1-4	TRBD1	TGTGCCAGCAGGGGGACAGGGGGCGAAAAACTGTTTTTT	CASRGTGGEKLFF
TRBV11-2	TRBJ2-1	.	TGTGCCAGCAGCTTAACGAGCGGGTACTCCTACAATGAGCAGTTCTTC	CASSLTSGYSYNEQFF
TRBV4-3	TRBJ1-1	.	TGCGCCAGCAGCCAACTCCTAGGAGGACTTTCTTATATAACTGAAGCTTTCTTT	CASSQLLGGLSYITEAFF
TRBV6-1	TRBJ2-5	.	TGTGCCAGCACCCATGGGCTACAAGAGACCCAGTACTTC	CASTHGLQETQYF
TRBV7-8	TRBJ1-1	TRBD1	TGTGCCAGCAGCGCGAGTCAGGGGGCCCTTCTAAACACTGAAGCTTTCTTT	CASSASQGALLNTEAFF
TRBV7-2	TRBJ2-1	.	TGTGCCAGCAGCTCGCCTGGGGGGGCTCTTTACAATGAGCAGTTCTTC	CASSSPGGALYNEQFF
TRBV12-2	TRBJ1-1	.	TGTGCAAGTCGCTTGTTTTTCGGCGGGACTGAAGCTTTCTTT	CASRLFFGGTEAFF
TRBV6-1	TRBJ1-5	.	TGTGCCAGCAGTGAATTGCCCGGGCCCCAGCATTTT	CASSELPGPQHF
TRBV7-9	TRBJ2-2	TRBD2	TGTGCCAGCAGCCATCGGGTACTAGCGACGAACACCGGGGAGCTGTTTTTT	CASSHRVLATNTGELFF
TRBV11-2	TRBJ1-6	TRBD1	TGTGCCAGCAGCTCGGACAGGGGTTATTCACCCCTCCACTTT	CASSSDRGYSPLHF
TRBV4-1	TRBJ2-1	TRBD1	TGCGCCAGCAGCCAAGATCCCGGGACAGGGGGCCATGAGCAGTTCTTC	CASSQDPGTGGHEQFF
TRBV5-1	TRBJ2-3	.	TGCGCCAGCAGCTTTAGCAGTAGCACAGATACGCAGTATTTT	CASSFSSSTDTQYF
TRBV30	TRBJ2-1	.	TGTGCCTGGTCACAACAGGGCGATGAGCAGTTCTTC	CAWSQQGDEQFF
TRBV7-6	TRBJ2-7	TRBD2	TGTGCCAGCAGCCGAGCGGGGCTGTACGAGCAGTACTTC	CASSRAGLYEQYF
TRBV14	TRBJ2-7	TRBD1	TGTGCCAGCAGCTACACACAGGGGTCCTACGAGCAGTACTTC	CASSYTQGSYEQYF
TRBV7-9	TRBJ2-1	TRBD2	TGTGCCAGCAGCCCGGCAGGACTAGCGGGAGTAGACAATGAGCAGTTCTTC	CASSPAGLAGVDNEQFF
TRBV21-1	TRBJ1-1	.	TGTGCCACCTTCAGGGATAACACTGAAGCTTTCTTT	CATFRDNTEAFF
TRBV7-9	TRBJ1-6	.	TGTGCCAGCAGCTTTCTCAATTCACCCCTCCACTTT	CASSFLNSPLHF
TRBV7-9	TRBJ1-1	.	TGTGCCAGCAGCCCACAGGAGAACACTGAAGCTTTCTTT	CASSPQENTEAFF
TRBV15	TRBJ1-1	TRBD1	TGTGCCACTAGGCCGGACAGGGAGCACACTGAAGCTTTCTTT	CATRPDREHTEAFF
TRBV28	TRBJ1-2	TRBD1	TGTGCCAGCAGTTTGGGACAGCTCTACACCTTC	CASSLGQLYTF
TRBV12-5	TRBJ2-1	.	TGTGCTAGTGGTTTGGACGGAGTAACATCCTACAATGAGCAGTTCTTC	CASGLDGVTSYNEQFF
TRBV6-5	TRBJ2-7	.	TGTGCCAGCAGTTACAGGGGGGGCTACGGCGAGCAGTACTTC	CASSYRGGYGEQYF
TRBV6-6	TRBJ2-3	TRBD2	TGTGCCAGCAGCTACTCGGGGTGGACTAGCCCAGATACGCAGTATTTT	CASSYSGWTSPDTQYF
TRBV5-1	TRBJ2-3	TRBD1	TGCGCCAGCAGAGCCGGGACAGGGAGCACAGATACGCAGTATTTT	CASRAGTGSTDTQYF
TRBV13	TRBJ1-2	.	TGTGCCTGCATCCTACGGGGAGCTAACTATGGCTACACCTTC	CACILRGANYGYTF
TRBV6-5	TRBJ1-2	.	TGTGCCAGCAGTCCTCCTCCCGGGACATCAGATGGCTACACCTTC	CASSPPPGTSDGYTF
TRBV7-2	TRBJ2-3	.	TGTGCCAGCAGCCCAGAGGGAGATACGCAGTATTTT	CASSPEGDTQYF
TRBV30	TRBJ2-1	.	TGTGCCTGGTCGTGGGGCAGGGCGAATGAGCAGTTCTTC	CAWSWGRANEQFF
TRBV4-1	TRBJ1-4	TRBD1	TGCGCCAGCAGCCACCAACAAGGGGGCCATAATGAAAAACTGTTTTTT	CASSHQQGGHNEKLFF
TRBV5-4	TRBJ1-2	TRBD1	TGTGCCAGCAGCTTGGGGGACAGAACTAACTATGGCTACACCTTC	CASSLGDRTNYGYTF
TRBV5-4	TRBJ1-1	TRBD1	TGTGCCAGCAGCCTACAGGGGGCGGCCACTGAAGCTTTCTTT	CASSLQGAATEAFF
TRBV6-9	TRBJ2-7	.	TGTGCCAGGACGACAGCCACCTACGAGCAGTACTTC	CARTTATYEQYF
TRBV29-1	TRBJ2-5	TRBD2	TGCAGCGTTGCATTGACTAGCGGGCAAGAGACCCAGTACTTC	CSVALTSGQETQYF
TRBV19	TRBJ2-3	.	TGTGCCAGTCCCGCGGGGAACACAGATACGCAGTATTTT	CASPAGNTDTQYF
TRBV29-1	TRBJ2-3	.	TGCAGCGTCGGCGGCGGGGCGGGCACAGATACGCAGTATTTT	CSVGGGAGTDTQYF
TRBV5-1	TRBJ2-1	TRBD2	TGCGCCAGCAGCTTGTTTTCGGGGGGGAATGAGCAGTTCTTC	CASSLFSGGNEQFF
TRBV14	TRBJ1-6	.	TGTGCCAGCAGCCAAGCCGGACGGGGGAGGGATTCACCCCTCCACTTT	CASSQAGRGRDSPLHF